The rows below give T cell receptor beta chains drawn from one sample of a study of T cells in Graves' hyperthyroidism and ophthalmopathy. Each CDR3 protein gets one entry after TCRdb re-called the multiplex PCR reads with MiXCR. The sample has a few hundred thousand distinct CDR3 sequences; about 14% are singletons. The sample consisted of blood. These receptors all stem from a woman in her thirties with Graves' ophthalmopathy. Each CDR3 is given with its conserved first and last residue. Fields, in order: D gene, clone size, J gene, V gene, CDR3 DNA, CDR3 protein. The D gene is left open where the match is weak. Not all rows give a size; the values are once, few, many and, for expanded clones, a class.

>TRBD1|NA|TRBJ1-4|TRBV24-1
TGTGCCACCAGTGCCCGACAGGGGACAGGGGATGAAAAACTGTTTTTT
CATSARQGTGDEKLFF
>TRBD2|few|TRBJ2-5|TRBV10-1
TGCGCCAGCAGTGAATTCCCTCTAGCGGGCCGTGTGGAGACCCAGTACTTC
CASSEFPLAGRVETQYF
>NA|few|TRBJ2-5|TRBV5-1
TGCGCCAGCAGCCCCAGCATCCAAGAGACCCAGTACTTC
CASSPSIQETQYF
>NA|many|TRBJ2-5|TRBV12-3/TRBV12-4
TGTGCCAGCAGAACCGGCCTAAGGCGGGAGACCCAGTACTTC
CASRTGLRRETQYF
>TRBD2|NA|TRBJ2-3|TRBV5-1
TGCGCCAGCAGCAAAACCGGGACTAGTTCCGCAGATACGCAGTATTTT
CASSKTGTSSADTQYF
>TRBD1|NA|TRBJ2-7|TRBV12-3/TRBV12-4
TGTGCCAGCAGTTATACAGGGGATTTGGTGTACGAGCAGTACTTC
CASSYTGDLVYEQYF
>TRBD1|many|TRBJ1-6|TRBV2
TGTGCCAGCAGTGTCCCGGGGACAGCTCGAGATAATTCACCCCTCCACTTT
CASSVPGTARDNSPLHF
>NA|many|TRBJ2-5|TRBV14
TGTGCCAGCAGCCGTACAAGCCAGACCCAGTACTTC
CASSRTSQTQYF
>NA|few|TRBJ1-3|TRBV6-5
TGTGCCAGCAGTTACTCTCCGAGCTCTGGAAACACCATATATTTT
CASSYSPSSGNTIYF
>NA|many|TRBJ2-6|TRBV20-1
TGCAGTGCCGTGCGCCGCTCTGGGGCCAACGTCCTGACTTTC
CSAVRRSGANVLTF
>NA|NA|TRBJ1-6|TRBV10-3
TGTGCCATCAGTGAGAATTTGGGGTCAGCAAATTCACCCCTCCACTTT
CAISENLGSANSPLHF
>NA|NA|TRBJ2-3|TRBV10-1
TGCGCCAGCAGTGAGACTCGGGGGCTCACACAGAATACGCAGTATTTT
CASSETRGLTQNTQYF
>TRBD1|NA|TRBJ1-2|TRBV30
TGTGCCTGGAGTGGCCCGGGACAGGGCGGCGGCTACACCTTC
CAWSGPGQGGGYTF
>NA|many|TRBJ2-3|TRBV7-2
TGTGCCAGCAGCACAACAGGGTACCCAGATACGCAGTATTTT
CASSTTGYPDTQYF
>NA|many|TRBJ2-5|TRBV7-9
TGTGCCAGCAGCTTAATTGGGACGAAAGAGACCCAGTACTTC
CASSLIGTKETQYF
>NA|few|TRBJ1-1|TRBV10-3
TGTGCCATCAGGGGGCGGGAAAAGACTGAAGCTTTCTTT
CAIRGREKTEAFF
>TRBD2|NA|TRBJ2-1|TRBV28
TGTGCCAGCAGTTTATCGTCTGGCGGGAGCGGCAATGAGCAGTTCTTC
CASSLSSGGSGNEQFF
>NA|few|TRBJ2-3|TRBV11-2
TGTGCCAGCAGCTTAGGTTTTGGGGATACGCAGTATTTT
CASSLGFGDTQYF